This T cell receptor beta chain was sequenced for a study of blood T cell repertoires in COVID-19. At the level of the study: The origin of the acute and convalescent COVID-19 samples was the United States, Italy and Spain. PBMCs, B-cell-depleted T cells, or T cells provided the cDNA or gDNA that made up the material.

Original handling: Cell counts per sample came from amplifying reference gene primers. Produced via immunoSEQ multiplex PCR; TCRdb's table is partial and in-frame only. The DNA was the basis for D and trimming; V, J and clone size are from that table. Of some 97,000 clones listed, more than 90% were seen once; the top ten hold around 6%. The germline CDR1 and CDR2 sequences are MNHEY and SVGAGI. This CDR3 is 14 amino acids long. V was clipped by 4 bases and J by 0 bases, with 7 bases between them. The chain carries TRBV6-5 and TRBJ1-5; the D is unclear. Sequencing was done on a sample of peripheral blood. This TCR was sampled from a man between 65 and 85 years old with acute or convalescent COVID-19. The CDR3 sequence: CASSLSYSNQPQHF. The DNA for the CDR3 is TGTGCCAGCAGTTTGAGCTATAGCAATCAGCCCCAGCATTTT.